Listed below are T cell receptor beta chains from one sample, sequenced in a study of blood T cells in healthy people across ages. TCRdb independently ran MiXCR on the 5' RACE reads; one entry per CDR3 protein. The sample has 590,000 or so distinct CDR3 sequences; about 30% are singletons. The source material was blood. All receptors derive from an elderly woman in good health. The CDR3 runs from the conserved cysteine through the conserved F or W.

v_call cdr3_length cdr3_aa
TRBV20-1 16 CSARDPLEGEVRPLHF
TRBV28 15 CASIQGGVSSYEQYF
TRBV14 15 CASSHRRYDASIQYF
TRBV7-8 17 CASSFGQGAHDFYEQYF
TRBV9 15 CASSVRTRSPNEQFF
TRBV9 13 CASSGVLGTEAFF
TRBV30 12 CAWRLSGNTIYF
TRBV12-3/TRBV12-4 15 CASSLGGGAGETQYF
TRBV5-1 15 CASSLVAGTNGKLFF
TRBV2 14 CASTSNRYNQPQHF
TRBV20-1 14 CSAFNSGYESEQYF
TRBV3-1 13 CASSQRGSYEQYF
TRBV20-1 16 CSARGSSGVGTDTQYF
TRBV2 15 CAGKTGRSNTGELFF
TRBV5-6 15 CASSFLQGILDEQYF
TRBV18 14 CASSPILGRDTQYF
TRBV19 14 CASTPTGTTNEQYF
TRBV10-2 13 CASSERPNYGYTF
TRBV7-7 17 CGSSRRTGPIPYNEQFF
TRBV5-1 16 CASSLIGTGLGNEQFF
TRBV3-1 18 CANSPLAPMYEGNYGYTF
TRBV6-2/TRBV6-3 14 CASSSTPSTDTQYF
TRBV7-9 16 CASSPRTGEWTGELFF
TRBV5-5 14 CASSWRGGGDEQYF
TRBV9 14 CASSVGDRGETQYF
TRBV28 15 CASTPSGQGAGEQYF
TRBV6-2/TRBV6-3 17 CASRQDRAGSGANVLTF
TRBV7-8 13 CASSRGIQETRYF
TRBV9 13 CASSFRRSDTQYF
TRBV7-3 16 CASSSGTSGSQETQFF
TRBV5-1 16 CASSSGGERVTDTQYF
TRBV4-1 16 CASSQDLTGGRLGQYF
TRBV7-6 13 CASSSPGALEQYF
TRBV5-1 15 CASSLTYRVGTEAFF
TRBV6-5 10 CASIPWEQYF
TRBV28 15 CASSLTGTPQETQYF
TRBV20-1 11 CSARDSSTQYF
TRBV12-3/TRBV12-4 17 CASSLRLWGRDYNEQFF
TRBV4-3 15 CASSQRHKGSHEQYF
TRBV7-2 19 CANSPDRETQYYSNQPQHF
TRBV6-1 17 CASSKGRDGTANEKLFF
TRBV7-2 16 CASSLASSQAKNIQYF
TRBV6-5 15 CASSATGAKDSPLHF
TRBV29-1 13 CSVEIAVQETQYF
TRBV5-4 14 CASSLVGSGYGYTF
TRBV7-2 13 CASSLYPVYGQYF
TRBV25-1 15 CASSEYGGDTGELFF